This TCR beta chain is drawn from a study of blood T cell repertoires in COVID-19. For the study at large: Italy, Spain and the United States were the sources of the convalescent and acute COVID-19 samples.

In the original workflow: Cell counts per sample came from amplifying reference gene primers. Generated by immunoSEQ multiplex PCR, the TCRdb table keeps only in-frame clones and is missing some. The V and J calls and clone size come from that table; D and trimming were worked out from the DNA. Altogether about 400,000 clones are present, approximately 86% being singletons, with the ten largest covering about 3%. Germline assignment: CDR1 SGHTA and CDR2 FQGNSA. V dropped 5 bases and J dropped 4 bases, with 8 bases sitting between them. This CDR3 is built from 12 residues. Specimen: peripheral blood. The chain couples TRBV7-2 to TRBJ2-5; D gene uncertain. The receptor comes from a human donor in a cohort sampled during active COVID-19. CDR3 amino acids: CASSPNLETQYF. CDR3 coding DNA: TGTGCCAGCAGCCCTAACTTAGAGACCCAGTACTTC.